This TCR beta chain stems from a study of regulatory T cells in long-lasting Graves disease. As for time point: newly diagnosed GD, antithyroid drugs for less than 3 months. Extracted RNA from PBMCs served as the source of the TCR library. The CDR3 extends over 15 amino acids. Trimming cost V 2 bases and J 5 bases, with 12 bases left between them. Germline CDR1 reads MNHEY; CDR2 reads SVGAGI. iRepertoire HTBI primers and Arm-PCR of CDR3 regions built TCR beta libraries. TCRdb reprocessed the multiplex PCR reads via MiXCR and lists one record per CDR3 protein. The sample lists roughly 500,000 distinct CDR3 sequences, around 12% seen once, with 8.9% in the top ten. This clonotype occurred many times. These sequences were also reported in another study, on T cells in Graves' hyperthyroidism and ophthalmopathy.

This clonotype was sampled from a woman aged 25 to 45 with Graves disease. Sequences were derived from peripheral blood mononuclear cells (PBMCs), sampled at new diagnosis, from a patient treated with antithyroid drugs. V is TRBV6-5 and J is TRBJ1-4; D unclear. The CDR3, as DNA: TGTGCCAGCAGTTACGGCGGCGGAACAAATGAAAAACTGTTTTTT. Encoded protein: CASSYGGGTNEKLFF.